This T cell receptor (beta chain) derives from a study of cytomegalovirus exposure and HLA in healthy donors. Study results and limitations: Most likely, a cluster of highly shared sequence variants arose as a sequencing artifact. Reports credit the classifier with highly specific, highly sensitive diagnosis of cytomegalovirus status. Rarity held for most TCR sequences, but there were some public TCRs that occurred in many donors.

Deletions cut 5 bases from V and 0 bases from J, with 11 bases between. Germline values: CDR1 LNHDA, CDR2 SQIVND (reference sequence). There are 15 residues in the CDR3. Amplification used 60 Vbeta primers and 13 Jbeta primers. The repertoire was sequenced with immunoSEQ multiplex PCR; TCRdb's copy has only in-frame clones and lacks some. The sample has 100,000 to 150,000 clones, about three quarters seen once; the top ten hold around 1.5%. Comment on this clone: Its specificity is unknown.

The rearrangement links TRBV19 to TRBJ1-5, with D uncertain. The receptor's source is a woman between 18 and 29 years old in good health and CMV-seronegative. Sequences were obtained from PBMCs. The CDR3 DNA sequence: TGTGCCAGTAGTCGACTGAGCTATAGCAATCAGCCCCAGCATTTT. Its protein is CASSRLSYSNQPQHF.